This is a list of T cell receptor beta chains from one sample in a study of technical replicates of blood from several donors. Sequencing was performed with immunoSEQ multiplex PCR; in TCRdb, only in-frame clones are kept and a portion is missing. Among over 50,000 clones listed, about 97% were seen once. Sequencing was performed on T cells isolated from PBMCs. These receptors came from a human donor in good health. The CDR3 runs from the conserved cysteine through the conserved F or W. Fields, in order: clone size, J gene, V gene, D gene, CDR3 DNA, CDR3 protein. The D gene is left open where the match is weak. The listing skips clone size in some rows; elsewhere it reads once, few, many or a size class.

once	TRBJ2-1	TRBV6-9	-	TGTGCCAGCAGTTTTTCCCCGGGTAATGAGCAGTTCTTC	CASSFSPGNEQFF
once	TRBJ2-7	TRBV7-2	TRBD2	TGTGCCAGCAGCTTAGAGGGACTAGCGGGGTTGGAGCAGTACTTC	CASSLEGLAGLEQYF
-	TRBJ1-6	TRBV10-3	TRBD1	TGTGCCATCAGGGGGACAGGGGAAAATTCACCCCTCCACTTT	CAIRGTGENSPLHF
-	TRBJ1-1	TRBV5-6	TRBD1	TGTGCCAGCAGCCGGACAGGGGTAGCTGAAGCTTTCTTT	CASSRTGVAEAFF
-	TRBJ2-3	TRBV5-1	-	TGCGCCAGCAGCTTGGGCGCGGCCCCCACAGATACGCAGTATTTT	CASSLGAAPTDTQYF
-	TRBJ1-1	TRBV19	-	TGTGCCAGTAGTATCCCCCACATGAACACTGAAGCTTTCTTT	CASSIPHMNTEAFF
-	TRBJ1-2	TRBV27	TRBD1	TGTGCCAGCAGTTTAGGACAGGGGAACTATGGCTACACCTTC	CASSLGQGNYGYTF
-	TRBJ1-1	TRBV25-1	TRBD1	TGTGCCAGCAGTGAACAGGGACAGCTCCTGGGAATGAACACTGAAGCTTTCTTT	CASSEQGQLLGMNTEAFF
-	TRBJ2-1	TRBV2	TRBD2	TGTGCCAGCAGTGAAAGGTGGGCGCTGACTAGCGGGGGTATCTACAATGAGCAGTTCTTC	CASSERWALTSGGIYNEQFF
-	TRBJ2-7	TRBV28	-	TGTGCCAGCAGCTCAGGTTCGTACGAGCAGTACTTC	CASSSGSYEQYF
-	TRBJ2-7	TRBV14	TRBD2	TGTGCCAGCAGCCCTTGGGGAGGGTCCCCCTTCTACGAGCAGTACTTC	CASSPWGGSPFYEQYF
-	TRBJ2-5	TRBV28	-	TGTGCCAGCAGCCCACTATCACTTTATGGGACCCAGTACTTC	CASSPLSLYGTQYF
-	TRBJ2-5	TRBV7-9	TRBD1	TGTGCCAGCAGCCACACCGGGACAGCGTACCAAGAGACCCAGTACTTC	CASSHTGTAYQETQYF
-	TRBJ2-3	TRBV5-4	TRBD1	TGTGCCAGCAGCCCGACAGGGGCGCGTGGACCAGATACGCAGTATTTT	CASSPTGARGPDTQYF
-	TRBJ2-3	TRBV5-1	TRBD2	TGCGCCAGCAGCACTGGACTAGCCACAGATACGCAGTATTTT	CASSTGLATDTQYF
-	TRBJ2-1	TRBV9	-	TGTGCCAGCAGCGTAGAGTTTATGACAGTCTACAATGAGCAGTTCTTC	CASSVEFMTVYNEQFF